A selection of T cell receptor beta chains follows, all from one sample in a study of cytomegalovirus exposure and HLA in healthy donors. TCRdb's table, derived via immunoSEQ multiplex PCR, lists solely in-frame clones and lacks some. Of about 150,000 clones in the sample, around 80% were seen once. Specimen: PBMCs. These receptors came from a man aged 25 to 40 in good health and CMV-seronegative. CDR3s include the opening cysteine and the closing phenylalanine or tryptophan. A D gene is named only where the DNA matches it firmly. Clone size appears in some rows only: once, few, many, or a class for an expanded clone.

CDR3aa: CSVTSTGGKETQYF; CDR3nt: TGCAGCGTAACCTCGACAGGGGGCAAAGAGACCCAGTACTTC; j_gene: TRBJ2-5; v_gene: TRBV29-1; abundance: few; d_gene: TRBD1
CDR3aa: CASSWPGQGYTEAFF; CDR3nt: TGTGCCAGCAGTTGGCCGGGACAGGGCTACACTGAAGCTTTCTTT; j_gene: TRBJ1-1; v_gene: TRBV28; abundance: once; d_gene: TRBD1
CDR3aa: CASSLEGARQPQHF; CDR3nt: TGTGCCAGCAGCTTGGAGGGGGCACGTCAGCCCCAGCATTTT; j_gene: TRBJ1-5; v_gene: TRBV5-5; abundance: few; d_gene: TRBD1
CDR3aa: CASSKIGGARFTGELFF; CDR3nt: TGTGCCAGCAGCAAAATTGGCGGCGCGCGATTCACCGGGGAGCTGTTTTTT; j_gene: TRBJ2-2; v_gene: TRBV21-1; abundance: NA; d_gene: NA
CDR3aa: CASSGTGNEQFF; CDR3nt: TGTGCCAGCAGCGGTACCGGCAATGAGCAGTTCTTC; j_gene: TRBJ2-1; v_gene: TRBV9; abundance: NA; d_gene: NA
CDR3aa: CASRIPGLSNEKLFF; CDR3nt: TGTGCCAGCAGAATACCGGGACTGTCTAATGAAAAACTGTTTTTT; j_gene: TRBJ1-4; v_gene: TRBV2; abundance: NA; d_gene: NA
CDR3aa: CASSLLAELYEQYF; CDR3nt: TGTGCCAGCAGTTTACTAGCGGAACTCTACGAGCAGTACTTC; j_gene: TRBJ2-7; v_gene: TRBV28; abundance: NA; d_gene: TRBD2
CDR3aa: CASRRTGTGGLTEAFF; CDR3nt: TGTGCCAGCAGACGGACCGGGACAGGGGGCCTCACTGAAGCTTTCTTT; j_gene: TRBJ1-1; v_gene: TRBV28; abundance: NA; d_gene: TRBD1
CDR3aa: CASSLAGGPGEQFF; CDR3nt: TGTGCCAGCAGTTTAGCGGGAGGGCCAGGTGAGCAGTTCTTC; j_gene: TRBJ2-1; v_gene: TRBV11-3; abundance: NA; d_gene: TRBD2
CDR3aa: CASSEEFTSGRNEQFF; CDR3nt: TGTGCCAGCAGTGAAGAATTTACTAGCGGGAGGAATGAGCAGTTCTTC; j_gene: TRBJ2-1; v_gene: TRBV6-1; abundance: NA; d_gene: TRBD2
CDR3aa: CASSEGLANYEQYF; CDR3nt: TGTGCCAGTAGTGAGGGACTAGCGAACTACGAGCAGTACTTC; j_gene: TRBJ2-7; v_gene: TRBV19; abundance: NA; d_gene: TRBD2
CDR3aa: CSSSLRHTQYF; CDR3nt: TGTTCCAGCAGCTTACGTCATACGCAGTATTTT; j_gene: TRBJ2-3; v_gene: TRBV7-9; abundance: NA; d_gene: NA
CDR3aa: CASSPGTGFRQPQHF; CDR3nt: TGTGCCAGCAGTCCTGGGACAGGGTTCCGTCAGCCCCAGCATTTT; j_gene: TRBJ1-5; v_gene: TRBV28; abundance: NA; d_gene: TRBD1
CDR3aa: CASTRGDGYTF; CDR3nt: TGCGCCAGCACCAGGGGGGATGGCTACACCTTC; j_gene: TRBJ1-2; v_gene: TRBV4-1; abundance: few; d_gene: TRBD1
CDR3aa: CASSLGGLGPYNEQFF; CDR3nt: TGTGCCAGCAGCTTGGGGGGACTAGGTCCTTACAATGAGCAGTTCTTC; j_gene: TRBJ2-1; v_gene: TRBV7-9; abundance: once; d_gene: TRBD2
CDR3aa: CAWSVGGALNQPQHF; CDR3nt: TGTGCCTGGAGTGTCGGGGGGGCGCTCAATCAGCCCCAGCATTTT; j_gene: TRBJ1-5; v_gene: TRBV30; abundance: NA; d_gene: NA
CDR3aa: CASSRGSGRGLNEQFF; CDR3nt: TGTGCCAGTTCCCGGGGTAGCGGGAGGGGCCTGAATGAGCAGTTCTTC; j_gene: TRBJ2-1; v_gene: TRBV19; abundance: NA; d_gene: TRBD2
CDR3aa: CASSPDPGLAGGPNEQFF; CDR3nt: TGTGCCAGCAGCCCAGATCCGGGACTAGCGGGAGGGCCCAATGAGCAGTTCTTC; j_gene: TRBJ2-1; v_gene: TRBV5-4; abundance: NA; d_gene: TRBD2
CDR3aa: CASSEALLGGDEQYF; CDR3nt: TGTGCCAGCAGTGAAGCGCTTCTAGGAGGGGACGAGCAGTACTTC; j_gene: TRBJ2-7; v_gene: TRBV6-1; abundance: NA; d_gene: NA
CDR3aa: CASSLRLTGGTYNEQFF; CDR3nt: TGTGCCAGCTCACTTCGTCTGACAGGGGGCACCTACAATGAGCAGTTCTTC; j_gene: TRBJ2-1; v_gene: TRBV18; abundance: NA; d_gene: TRBD1
CDR3aa: CAWEVGSTEAFF; CDR3nt: TGTGCCTGGGAGGTGGGGAGCACTGAAGCTTTCTTT; j_gene: TRBJ1-1; v_gene: TRBV30; abundance: few; d_gene: NA
CDR3aa: CASRNSEADTQYF; CDR3nt: TGCGCCAGCAGAAACTCGGAGGCAGATACGCAGTATTTT; j_gene: TRBJ2-3; v_gene: TRBV10-2; abundance: NA; d_gene: NA
CDR3aa: CASSFPMHYEQYF; CDR3nt: TGTGCCAGCAGCTTCCCTATGCACTACGAGCAGTACTTC; j_gene: TRBJ2-7; v_gene: TRBV11-2; abundance: NA; d_gene: NA
CDR3aa: CASSYATGQGYEQYF; CDR3nt: TGTGCCAGCAGTTACGCGACCGGACAGGGTTACGAGCAGTACTTC; j_gene: TRBJ2-7; v_gene: TRBV6-5; abundance: NA; d_gene: TRBD1
CDR3aa: CASSQGTEPNTGELFF; CDR3nt: TGCGCCAGCAGCCAAGGAACAGAACCGAACACCGGGGAGCTGTTTTTT; j_gene: TRBJ2-2; v_gene: TRBV4-3; abundance: few; d_gene: NA
CDR3aa: CASSDSAANQETQYF; CDR3nt: TGTGCCAGCAGCGATTCCGCGGCAAACCAAGAGACCCAGTACTTC; j_gene: TRBJ2-5; v_gene: TRBV27; abundance: NA; d_gene: NA
CDR3aa: CASSPIAGEAKNIQYF; CDR3nt: TGTGCCAGCAGCCCTATAGCGGGAGAGGCCAAAAACATTCAGTACTTC; j_gene: TRBJ2-4; v_gene: TRBV28; abundance: NA; d_gene: TRBD2
CDR3aa: CASSGLSGAITEAFF; CDR3nt: TGTGCCAGCAGTGGCCTCTCAGGGGCTATTACTGAAGCTTTCTTT; j_gene: TRBJ1-1; v_gene: TRBV6-1; abundance: NA; d_gene: NA
CDR3aa: CASSPPRVNQPQHF; CDR3nt: TGTGCCAGCTCACCACCACGAGTCAATCAGCCCCAGCATTTT; j_gene: TRBJ1-5; v_gene: TRBV18; abundance: NA; d_gene: NA
CDR3aa: CAIRFEYEQYF; CDR3nt: TGTGCCATCAGGTTCGAGTACGAGCAGTACTTC; j_gene: TRBJ2-7; v_gene: TRBV10-3; abundance: NA; d_gene: NA
CDR3aa: CASSLGGGCFF; CDR3nt: TGTGCCAGCAGCTTAGGCGGTGGGTGTTTCTTT; j_gene: TRBJ1-1; v_gene: TRBV11-1; abundance: once; d_gene: NA
CDR3aa: CASSQGRVGGTEAFF; CDR3nt: TGCGCCAGCAGCCAAGGGAGGGTGGGGGGGACTGAAGCTTTCTTT; j_gene: TRBJ1-1; v_gene: TRBV4-1; abundance: NA; d_gene: NA
CDR3aa: CASSRRGETQYF; CDR3nt: TGTGCCAGCAGCCGCAGGGGGGAGACCCAGTACTTC; j_gene: TRBJ2-5; v_gene: TRBV5-6; abundance: NA; d_gene: TRBD1
CDR3aa: CASSQTRTSGTDTQYF; CDR3nt: TGTGCCAGCAGCCAAACCCGGACTAGCGGGACAGATACGCAGTATTTT; j_gene: TRBJ2-3; v_gene: TRBV14; abundance: NA; d_gene: TRBD2
CDR3aa: CASSSPRTGTGSPLHF; CDR3nt: TGTGCCAGCAGTTCGCCACGGACAGGGACTGGTTCACCCCTCCACTTT; j_gene: TRBJ1-6; v_gene: TRBV6-5; abundance: NA; d_gene: TRBD1
CDR3aa: CASSLDRGNTEAFF; CDR3nt: TGTGCCAGCAGTCTGGACAGGGGGAACACTGAAGCTTTCTTT; j_gene: TRBJ1-1; v_gene: TRBV28; abundance: once; d_gene: TRBD1
CDR3aa: CASSSKRGEKLFF; CDR3nt: TGTGCCAGCAGCTCAAAGAGGGGGGAAAAACTGTTTTTT; j_gene: TRBJ1-4; v_gene: TRBV7-2; abundance: NA; d_gene: NA
CDR3aa: CASSFSGRVYEQYF; CDR3nt: TGTGCCAGCAGTTTTAGCGGGAGAGTCTACGAGCAGTACTTC; j_gene: TRBJ2-7; v_gene: TRBV7-2; abundance: NA; d_gene: TRBD2
CDR3aa: CAISESPRGGGETYEQYF; CDR3nt: TGTGCCATCAGTGAGTCACCCAGGGGTGGGGGGGAAACCTACGAGCAGTACTTC; j_gene: TRBJ2-7; v_gene: TRBV10-3; abundance: NA; d_gene: NA
CDR3aa: CASSESDTHYEQYF; CDR3nt: TGTGCCAGCAGTGAAAGTGACACTCACTACGAGCAGTACTTC; j_gene: TRBJ2-7; v_gene: TRBV6-1; abundance: NA; d_gene: NA
CDR3aa: CASSPGRDTVLNTEASF; CDR3nt: TGTGCCAGCAGCCCAGGCCGGGACACCGTCTTGAACACTGAAGCTTCCTTT; j_gene: TRBJ1-1; v_gene: TRBV4-2; abundance: NA; d_gene: NA
CDR3aa: CASSFPGAASGSSYNEQFF; CDR3nt: TGTGCCAGCAGCTTTCCGGGGGCCGCTAGCGGGAGCTCCTACAATGAGCAGTTCTTC; j_gene: TRBJ2-1; v_gene: TRBV5-4; abundance: NA; d_gene: TRBD2
CDR3aa: CASSHPGDRARGYTF; CDR3nt: TGTGCCAGCAGCCACCCCGGGGACAGGGCCAGGGGCTACACCTTC; j_gene: TRBJ1-2; v_gene: TRBV27; abundance: NA; d_gene: TRBD1
CDR3aa: CASSYSTLAEGTQYF; CDR3nt: TGTGCCAGCAGTTACTCGACACTAGCGGAGGGGACCCAGTACTTC; j_gene: TRBJ2-5; v_gene: TRBV6-6; abundance: once; d_gene: TRBD2
CDR3aa: CASSLASSSGYEQYF; CDR3nt: TGTGCCAGCAGCTTAGCGTCTTCGTCGGGCTACGAGCAGTACTTC; j_gene: TRBJ2-7; v_gene: TRBV7-2; abundance: NA; d_gene: NA
CDR3aa: CASRNGRGDTEAFF; CDR3nt: TGTGCCAGCAGAAACGGGAGAGGGGACACTGAAGCTTTCTTT; j_gene: TRBJ1-1; v_gene: TRBV28; abundance: NA; d_gene: NA
CDR3aa: CASSFMQGRAGELFF; CDR3nt: TGCGCCAGCAGCTTTATGCAGGGGCGGGCCGGGGAGCTGTTTTTT; j_gene: TRBJ2-2; v_gene: TRBV5-1; abundance: NA; d_gene: NA
CDR3aa: CASSLRSPNEQFF; CDR3nt: TGTGCCAGCAGCTTAAGGAGTCCCAATGAGCAGTTCTTC; j_gene: TRBJ2-1; v_gene: TRBV7-2; abundance: NA; d_gene: NA
CDR3aa: CAISDVLAGDHNEQFF; CDR3nt: TGTGCCATCAGTGACGTTCTAGCGGGAGACCACAATGAGCAGTTCTTC; j_gene: TRBJ2-1; v_gene: TRBV10-3; abundance: NA; d_gene: TRBD2
CDR3aa: CASSEGGGGRSYEQYF; CDR3nt: TGTGCCAGTTCCGAAGGTGGGGGGGGCCGGTCCTACGAGCAGTACTTC; j_gene: TRBJ2-7; v_gene: TRBV28; abundance: NA; d_gene: NA
CDR3aa: CASSQQLAGEQYF; CDR3nt: TGTGCCAGCAGCCAACAACTAGCGGGCGAGCAGTACTTC; j_gene: TRBJ2-7; v_gene: TRBV14; abundance: NA; d_gene: TRBD2
CDR3aa: CASRRDRARGYTF; CDR3nt: TGTGCCAGCAGGAGAGACAGGGCGCGAGGCTACACCTTC; j_gene: TRBJ1-2; v_gene: TRBV6-5; abundance: NA; d_gene: TRBD1
CDR3aa: CASSSGQGDQPQHF; CDR3nt: TGCGCCAGCAGCTCCGGACAGGGAGATCAGCCCCAGCATTTT; j_gene: TRBJ1-5; v_gene: TRBV5-1; abundance: NA; d_gene: TRBD1
CDR3aa: CASSFRYTGELFF; CDR3nt: TGTGCCAGCAGCTTCAGGTACACCGGGGAGCTGTTTTTT; j_gene: TRBJ2-2; v_gene: TRBV7-9; abundance: few; d_gene: NA
CDR3aa: CAIRDPLSSAHNNEQFF; CDR3nt: TGTGCCATCAGGGACCCCCTGAGTAGCGCACACAACAATGAGCAGTTCTTC; j_gene: TRBJ2-1; v_gene: TRBV10-3; abundance: NA; d_gene: NA
CDR3aa: CASSPQIGTGLYGYTF; CDR3nt: TGTGCCAGCAGCCCCCAAATCGGCACAGGGTTATATGGCTACACCTTC; j_gene: TRBJ1-2; v_gene: TRBV7-2; abundance: NA; d_gene: NA
CDR3aa: CSVEGGEETQYF; CDR3nt: TGCAGCGTTGAAGGCGGGGAAGAGACCCAGTACTTC; j_gene: TRBJ2-5; v_gene: TRBV29-1; abundance: NA; d_gene: NA
CDR3aa: CASRESSGNTIYF; CDR3nt: TGTGCCAGCAGAGAGAGCTCTGGAAACACCATATATTTT; j_gene: TRBJ1-3; v_gene: TRBV28; abundance: NA; d_gene: NA
CDR3aa: CASSWPSGSYCEQYF; CDR3nt: TGTGCCAGCAGCTGGCCTAGCGGGAGCTACTGCGAGCAGTACTTC; j_gene: TRBJ2-7; v_gene: TRBV5-4; abundance: NA; d_gene: TRBD2
CDR3aa: CSSSLVTDTQYF; CDR3nt: TGTTCCAGCAGCTTAGTAACAGATACGCAGTATTTT; j_gene: TRBJ2-3; v_gene: TRBV7-9; abundance: NA; d_gene: NA